This T cell receptor beta chain stems from a study of T cell changes during pregnancy in multiple sclerosis. Libraries were prepared by immunoSEQ multiplex PCR; TCRdb keeps only in-frame clonotypes and omits some of them. This table holds tens of thousands of clones, roughly 91% found once. CDR1 and CDR2 from the germline V gene are SGHKS and YYEKEE (reference sequence). The CDR3 is 13 amino acids. V shed 0 bases and J shed 7 bases, with 10 bases lying between them. Sequencing used PBMCs (not recorded whether the cells were cultured). The chain employs TRBV5-5 and TRBJ1-2, with D possibly being TRBD1 (6 bases). The source is a female donor with multiple sclerosis, enrolled in a pregnancy study. CDR3 protein: CASSLAGVAGYTF. The DNA for the CDR3 is TGTGCCAGCAGCTTGGCAGGGGTGGCTGGCTACACCTTC.